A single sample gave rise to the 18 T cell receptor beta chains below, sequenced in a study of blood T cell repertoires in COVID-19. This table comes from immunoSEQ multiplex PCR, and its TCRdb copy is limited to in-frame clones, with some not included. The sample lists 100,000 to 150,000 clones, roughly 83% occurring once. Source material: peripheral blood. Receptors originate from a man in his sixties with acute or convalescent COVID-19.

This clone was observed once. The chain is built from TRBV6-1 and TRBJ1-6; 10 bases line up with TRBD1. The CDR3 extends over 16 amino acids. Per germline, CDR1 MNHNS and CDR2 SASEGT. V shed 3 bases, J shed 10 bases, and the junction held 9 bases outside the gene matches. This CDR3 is CASSETGQGIGSPLHF. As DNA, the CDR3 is TGTGCCAGCAGTGAGACGGGACAGGGGATAGGGTCACCCCTCCACTTT.

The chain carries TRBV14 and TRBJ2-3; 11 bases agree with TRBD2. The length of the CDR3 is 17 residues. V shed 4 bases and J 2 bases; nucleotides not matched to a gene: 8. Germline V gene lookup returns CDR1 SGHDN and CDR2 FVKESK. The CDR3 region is CASSPLLAGGPTDTQYF. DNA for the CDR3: TGTGCCAGCAGCCCGCTCCTAGCGGGGGGACCCACAGATACGCAGTATTTT. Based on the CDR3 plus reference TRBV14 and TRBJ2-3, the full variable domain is EAGVTQFPSHSVIEKGQTVTLRCDPISGHDNLYWYRRVMGKEIKFLLHFVKESKQDESGMPNNRFLAERTGGTYSTLKVQPAELEDSGVYFCASSPLLAGGPTDTQYFGPGTRLTVL.

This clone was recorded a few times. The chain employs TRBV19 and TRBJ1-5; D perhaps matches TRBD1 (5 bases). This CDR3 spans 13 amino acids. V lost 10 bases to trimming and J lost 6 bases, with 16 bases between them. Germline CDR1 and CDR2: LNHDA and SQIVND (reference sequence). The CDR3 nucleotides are TGTGCCATCTCAGGCGGGGGGGGTCAGCCCCAGCATTTT. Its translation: CAISGGGGQPQHF.

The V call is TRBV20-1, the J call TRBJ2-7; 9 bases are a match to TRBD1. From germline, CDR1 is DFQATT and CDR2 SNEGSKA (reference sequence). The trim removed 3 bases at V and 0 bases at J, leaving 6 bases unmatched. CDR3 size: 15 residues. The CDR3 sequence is CSASGGQGTSYEQYF. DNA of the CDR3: TGCAGTGCTAGTGGCGGACAGGGGACCTCCTACGAGCAGTACTTC.

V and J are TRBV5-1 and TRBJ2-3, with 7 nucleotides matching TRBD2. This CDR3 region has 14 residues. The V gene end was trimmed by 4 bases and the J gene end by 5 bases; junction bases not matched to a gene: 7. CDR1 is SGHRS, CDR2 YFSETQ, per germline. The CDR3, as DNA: TGCGCCAGCAGCCCGGGGACTACAGGAGATACGCAGTATTTT. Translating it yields CASSPGTTGDTQYF. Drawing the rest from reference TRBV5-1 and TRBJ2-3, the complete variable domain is KAGVTQTPRYLIKTRGQQVTLSCSPISGHRSVSWYQQTPGQGLQFLFEYFSETQRNKGNFPGRFSGRQFSNSRSEMNVSTLELGDSALYLCASSPGTTGDTQYFGPGTRLTVL.

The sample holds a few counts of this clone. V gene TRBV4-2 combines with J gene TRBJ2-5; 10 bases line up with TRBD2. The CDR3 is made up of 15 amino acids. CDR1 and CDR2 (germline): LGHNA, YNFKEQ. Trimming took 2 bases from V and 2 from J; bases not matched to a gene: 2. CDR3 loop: CASSQTLAGQETQYF. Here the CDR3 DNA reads TGTGCCAGCAGCCAAACACTAGCGGGGCAAGAGACCCAGTACTTC.

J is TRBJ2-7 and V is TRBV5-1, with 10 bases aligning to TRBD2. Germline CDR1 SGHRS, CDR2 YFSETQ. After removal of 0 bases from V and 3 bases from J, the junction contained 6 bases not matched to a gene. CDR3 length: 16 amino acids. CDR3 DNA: TGCGCCAGCAGCTTGGTAGGAACTAGCGGGAACTACGAGCAGTACTTC. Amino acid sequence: CASSLVGTSGNYEQYF.

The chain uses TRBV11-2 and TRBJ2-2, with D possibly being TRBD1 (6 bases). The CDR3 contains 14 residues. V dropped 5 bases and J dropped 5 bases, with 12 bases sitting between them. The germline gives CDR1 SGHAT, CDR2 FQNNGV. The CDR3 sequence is CASSATGNTGELFF. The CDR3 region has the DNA TGTGCCAGCAGCGCCACAGGGAATACCGGGGAGCTGTTTTTT.

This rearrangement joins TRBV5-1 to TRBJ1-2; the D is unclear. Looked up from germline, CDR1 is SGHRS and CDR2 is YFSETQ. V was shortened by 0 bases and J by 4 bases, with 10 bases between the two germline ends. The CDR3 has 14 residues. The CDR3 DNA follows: TGCGCCAGCAGCTTGGCCGAGGGTATCTATGGCTACACCTTC. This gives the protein CASSLAEGIYGYTF.

The CDR3 loop reads CASSLIDRSSGNTIYF. The CDR3 region has the DNA TGCGCCAGCAGCTTGATAGACAGAAGCTCTGGAAACACCATATATTTT. The rearrangement uses TRBV5-1 and TRBJ1-3, with D tentatively TRBD1 (5 bases). Trimming shortened V by 1 base and J by 0 bases, and 11 bases separated the two germline ends. The CDR3 consists of 16 residues. Germline-derived CDR1 and CDR2 are SGHRS and YFSETQ.

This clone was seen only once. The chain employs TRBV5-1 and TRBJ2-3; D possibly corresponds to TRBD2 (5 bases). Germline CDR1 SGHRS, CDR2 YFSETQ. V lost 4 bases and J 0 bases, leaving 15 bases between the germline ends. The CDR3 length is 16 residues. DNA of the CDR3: TGCGCCAGCAGCCAAGGACTTCAGCCTAGCACAGATACGCAGTATTTT. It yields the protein CASSQGLQPSTDTQYF.

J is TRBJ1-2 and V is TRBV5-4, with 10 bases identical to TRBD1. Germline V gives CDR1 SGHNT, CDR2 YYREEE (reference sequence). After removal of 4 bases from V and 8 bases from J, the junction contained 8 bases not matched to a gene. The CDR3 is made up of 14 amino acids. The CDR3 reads CASSPDRGIEGYTF. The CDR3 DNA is TGTGCCAGCAGCCCGGACAGGGGGATTGAGGGCTACACCTTC.

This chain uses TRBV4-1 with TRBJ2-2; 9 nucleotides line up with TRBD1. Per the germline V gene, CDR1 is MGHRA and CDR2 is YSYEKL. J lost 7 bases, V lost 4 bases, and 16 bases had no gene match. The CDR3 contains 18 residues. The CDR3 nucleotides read TGCGCCAGCAGCCCAATACGACAGGGGGGGTTTCGGATCGGGGAGCTGTTTTTT. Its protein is CASSPIRQGGFRIGELFF.

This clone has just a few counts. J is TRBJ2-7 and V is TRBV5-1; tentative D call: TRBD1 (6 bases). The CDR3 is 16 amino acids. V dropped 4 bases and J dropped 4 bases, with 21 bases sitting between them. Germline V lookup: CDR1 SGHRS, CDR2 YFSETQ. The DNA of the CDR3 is TGCGCCAGCAGCCCTGGACAGACGGTCTCGATTTACGAGCAGTACTTC. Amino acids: CASSPGQTVSIYEQYF.

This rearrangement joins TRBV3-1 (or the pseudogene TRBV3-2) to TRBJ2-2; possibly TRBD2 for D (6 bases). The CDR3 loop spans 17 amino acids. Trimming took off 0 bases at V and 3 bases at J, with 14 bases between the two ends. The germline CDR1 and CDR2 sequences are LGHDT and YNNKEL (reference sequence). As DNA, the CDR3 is TGTGCCAGCAGCCAAGATCGCGGAGGGAGATACACCGGGGAGCTGTTTTTT. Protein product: CASSQDRGGRYTGELFF.

DNA for the CDR3: TGTGCCAGCTCACCAGACAGACAGGGGGCTAACACCATATATTTT. This codes for CASSPDRQGANTIYF. This sequence joins TRBV18 and TRBJ1-3, with TRBD1 identical over 10 bases. Germline V gives CDR1 KGHSH, CDR2 LQKENI. There are 15 residues in the CDR3. The V segment lost 2 bases and the J segment 7 bases; nucleotides outside the gene matches: 5. Supplemented by reference TRBV18 and TRBJ1-3, the full variable domain reads NAGVMQNPRHLVRRRGQEARLRCSPMKGHSHVYWYRQLPEEGLKFMVYLQKENIIDESGMPKERFSAEFPKEGPSILRIQQVVRGDSAAYFCASSPDRQGANTIYFGEGSWLTVV.

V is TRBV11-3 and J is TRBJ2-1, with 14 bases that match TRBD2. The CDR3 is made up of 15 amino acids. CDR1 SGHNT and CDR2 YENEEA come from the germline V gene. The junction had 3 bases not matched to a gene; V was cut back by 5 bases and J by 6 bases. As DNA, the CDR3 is TGTGCCAGCAGCAGACTAGCGGGAGGGAGCAATGAGCAGTTCTTC. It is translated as CASSRLAGGSNEQFF. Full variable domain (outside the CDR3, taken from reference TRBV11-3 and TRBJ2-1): EAGVVQSPRYKIIEKKQPVAFWCNPISGHNTLYWYLQNLGQGPELLIRYENEEAVDDSQLPKDRFSAERLKGVDSTLKIQPAELGDSAVYLCASSRLAGGSNEQFFGPGTRLTVL.

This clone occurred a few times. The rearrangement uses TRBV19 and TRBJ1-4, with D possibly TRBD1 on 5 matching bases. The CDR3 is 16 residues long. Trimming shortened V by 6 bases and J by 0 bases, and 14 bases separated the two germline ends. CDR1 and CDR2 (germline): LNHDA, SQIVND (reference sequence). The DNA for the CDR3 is TGTGCCAGTAGGCGAACACAGACAGCAACTAATGAAAAACTGTTTTTT. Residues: CASRRTQTATNEKLFF.